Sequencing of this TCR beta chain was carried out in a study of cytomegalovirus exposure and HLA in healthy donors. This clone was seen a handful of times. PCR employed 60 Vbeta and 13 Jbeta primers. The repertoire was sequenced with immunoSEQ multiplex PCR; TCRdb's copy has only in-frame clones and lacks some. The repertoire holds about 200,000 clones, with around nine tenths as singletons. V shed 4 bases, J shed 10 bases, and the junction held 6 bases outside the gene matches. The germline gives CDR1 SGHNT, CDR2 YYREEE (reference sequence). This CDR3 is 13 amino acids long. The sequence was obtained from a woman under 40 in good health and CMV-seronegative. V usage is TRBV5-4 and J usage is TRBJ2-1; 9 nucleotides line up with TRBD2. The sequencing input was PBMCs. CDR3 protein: CASSLGLAVEQFF. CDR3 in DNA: TGTGCCAGCAGCCTGGGACTAGCCGTCGAGCAGTTCTTC.